Below, 10 T cell receptor beta chains from the same sample are listed, as sequenced in a study of technical replicates of blood from a handful of donors. The assay was immunoSEQ multiplex PCR, and TCRdb's table has in-frame clones only and misses some. In the table there are 64,000 or so clones, approximately 83% of which are singletons. The sample comprised PBMCs. Receptors originate from a human donor in good health. Some clones in this sample may be carry-over from other donors' samples.

The rearrangement joins TRBV6-5 to TRBJ2-7; 10 bases agree with TRBD2. This CDR3 comprises 15 residues. Germline assignment: CDR1 MNHEY and CDR2 SVGAGI. V shed 2 bases, J shed 0 bases, and the junction held 1 base outside the gene matches. This CDR3 is CASSYTSGASYEQYF. DNA for the CDR3: TGTGCCAGCAGTTACACTAGCGGGGCCTCCTACGAGCAGTACTTC.

On this clone itself: Other nucleotide sequences in the sample specify the same CDR3. This chain connects TRBV2 to TRBJ2-3; perhaps TRBD2 as D (6 bases). CDR3 length: 15 amino acids. CDR1 and CDR2 (germline): SNHLY, FYNNEI. The germline V and J ends were trimmed by 3 bases and 1 base, with 11 bases remaining between them. The CDR3 DNA follows: TGTGCCAGCAGTGATTCGGGGGTCGGCACAGATACGCAGTATTTT. It codes for CASSDSGVGTDTQYF. Drawing the rest from reference TRBV2 and TRBJ2-3, the complete variable domain is EPEVTQTPSHQVTQMGQEVILRCVPISNHLYFYWYRQILGQKVEFLVSFYNNEISEKSEIFDDQFSVERPDGSNFTLKIRSTKLEDSAMYFCASSDSGVGTDTQYFGPGTRLTVL.

V and J are TRBV28 and TRBJ2-7; 7 bases align to TRBD2. The junction had 6 bases not matched to a gene; V was cut back by 7 bases and J by 0 bases. This CDR3 has 14 residues. Germline-derived CDR1 and CDR2 are MDHEN and SYDVKM. The CDR3 DNA sequence: TGTGCCAGCACTCGGGGGGTTCCCTCCTACGAGCAGTACTTC. The encoded protein is CASTRGVPSYEQYF.

The V gene is TRBV7-2, the J gene TRBJ1-5; the D gene is possibly TRBD1 (6 bases). V lost 4 bases and J lost 2, with 15 bases in between. The CDR3 has 16 amino acids. The V gene's germline CDR1 is SGHTA and CDR2 FQGNSA. DNA of the CDR3: TGTGCCAGCAGCTCACACAGGGAATGGGGCAATCAGCCCCAGCATTTT. This encodes CASSSHREWGNQPQHF.

The gene calls are TRBV30 and TRBJ2-7; no definite D call. The CDR3 is 13 amino acids. CDR1 and CDR2 (germline): GTSNPN, SVGIG (reference sequence). V was cut by 0 bases and J by 5 bases, with 11 bases left in between. The CDR3 bases are TGTGCCTGGAGTGTACTCCCCCCCAACGAGCAGTACTTC. Translating gives CAWSVLPPNEQYF.

This clone was found once. The chain couples TRBV4-1 to TRBJ1-2; D is unresolved. CDR1 is MGHRA, CDR2 YSYEKL, per germline. The CDR3 length is 14 residues. V lost 0 bases and J lost 10, with 15 bases in between. The CDR3 sequence: CASSQDPVRETYTF. CDR3 DNA: TGCGCCAGCAGCCAAGATCCGGTGAGGGAGACCTACACCTTC.

This chain links TRBV12-5 with TRBJ2-3; 10 nucleotides match TRBD2. Germline values: CDR1 LGHNT, CDR2 FRNRAP. CDR3 size: 15 residues. V lost 4 bases, J lost 6 bases, and 7 bases stayed unmatched. CDR3 residues: CASGSQREGADTQYF. The DNA for the CDR3 is TGTGCTAGTGGTTCCCAGCGGGAGGGAGCGGATACGCAGTATTTT.

V gene TRBV27 combines with J gene TRBJ1-2, with TRBD1 matching over 7 bases. CDR3 length: 17 amino acids. CDR1 is MNHEY and CDR2 is SMNVEV in the germline V gene (reference sequence). V shed 7 bases and J 0 bases; nucleotides not matched to a gene: 14. The DNA for the CDR3 is TGTGCCAGCACCCCAAGCAGGGGGACACGAGCTAACTATGGCTACACCTTC. Protein product: CASTPSRGTRANYGYTF.

V usage is TRBV2 and J usage is TRBJ1-1; TRBD1 might be the D (6 bases). V was clipped by 8 bases and J by 1 base, with 11 bases between them. Germline V gene sequence: CDR1 SNHLY, CDR2 FYNNEI. There are 13 residues in the CDR3. CDR3 coding DNA: TGTGCCAGCTCATTACAGGGGAACACTGAAGCTTTCTTT. Protein: CASSLQGNTEAFF.

The genes are TRBV5-1 and TRBJ2-5, with 7 nucleotides matching TRBD2. This CDR3 comprises 14 residues. J was trimmed by 3 bases and V by 5 bases; bases with no gene match: 7. Germline V CDR1 and CDR2: SGHRS, YFSETQ. CDR3 region: CASSQSRGEETQYF. The CDR3 DNA is TGCGCCAGCAGTCAAAGCCGGGGGGAAGAGACCCAGTACTTC.